The 13 T cell receptor beta chains in this list originate from one sample, sequenced in a study of cytomegalovirus exposure and HLA in healthy donors. Primers for the PCR totalled 60 Vbeta and 13 Jbeta. The assay was immunoSEQ multiplex PCR, and TCRdb's table has in-frame clones only and misses some. The sample records under 150,000 clones, about 79% being singletons. The specimen sequenced was PBMCs. Receptors originate from a male donor in good health and CMV-seronegative.

This sequence joins TRBV4-1 and TRBJ2-7, with D perhaps TRBD1 (6 bases). This CDR3 region has 15 residues. V was pared by 0 bases and J by 4 bases, with 13 bases between. CDR1 is MGHRA, CDR2 YSYEKL, per germline. The CDR3 is CASSQDTGTSYEQYF. CDR3 nucleotide sequence: TGCGCCAGCAGCCAAGATACGGGGACAAGTTACGAGCAGTACTTC.

The chain is built from TRBV14 and TRBJ2-7, with D possibly matching TRBD1 (6 bases). CDR1 SGHDN and CDR2 FVKESK come from the germline V gene. The ends were cut back, 3 bases at V and 2 bases at J, with 11 bases in the middle. CDR3 length: 14 amino acids. The CDR3 is CASSQTGFTYEQYF. The CDR3 DNA reads as TGTGCCAGCAGCCAGACAGGTTTTACCTACGAGCAGTACTTC.

In the case of this clone: Other DNA sequences in the same sample also yield this CDR3. The chain joins TRBV29-1 to TRBJ2-1; perhaps TRBD1 as D (6 bases). The germline V and J ends were trimmed by 6 bases and 6 bases, with 9 bases remaining between them. Germline assignment: CDR1 SQVTM and CDR2 ANQGSEA. CDR3 length: 11 residues. Written as DNA, the CDR3 is TGCAGCGTCCCCAGGGGCAATGAGCAGTTCTTC. Translated: CSVPRGNEQFF.

This chain uses TRBV4-2 with TRBJ2-7; 8 nucleotides line up with TRBD1. The V and J ends lost 4 bases and 5 bases, in that order; junction bases with no gene match: 13. CDR1 and CDR2 from the germline V gene are LGHNA and YNFKEQ. The CDR3 length is 16 residues. This CDR3 reads CASSPGDTTGVNEQYF. The CDR3, as DNA: TGTGCCAGCAGCCCAGGGGATACGACAGGGGTGAACGAGCAGTACTTC.

This clone turned up a few times. J is TRBJ2-7 and V is TRBV6-1; no clear D. V lost 4 bases, J lost 0 bases, and 10 bases lay in between. Germline values: CDR1 MNHNS, CDR2 SASEGT. This CDR3 is built from 14 residues. CDR3 loop: CASSGPRSSYEQYF. The CDR3 nucleotides are TGTGCCAGCAGTGGTCCTAGGTCCTCCTACGAGCAGTACTTC.

The J gene is TRBJ2-5, the V gene TRBV29-1, with D possibly TRBD2 on 6 matching bases. Germline V gene lookup returns CDR1 SQVTM and CDR2 ANQGSEA. Trimming removed 4 bases from V and 5 bases from J, with 11 bases in between. The CDR3 spans 12 residues. The CDR3 is CSVGGMGETQYF. The CDR3 region has the DNA TGCAGCGTTGGCGGGATGGGGGAGACCCAGTACTTC.

This clone occurred a few times. This sequence joins TRBV4-3 and TRBJ1-2, with TRBD1 identical over 7 bases. With 0 bases clipped from V and 5 bases from J, the junction kept 18 bases outside the gene matches. Germline values: CDR1 LGHNA, CDR2 YSLEER. The CDR3 loop spans 19 amino acids. The CDR3 sequence is CASSQELPGQDTLLYGYTF. In nucleotides, the CDR3 is TGCGCCAGCAGCCAAGAGCTCCCAGGACAGGATACCCTTCTTTATGGCTACACCTTC.

V gene TRBV27 combines with J gene TRBJ2-2; D is perhaps TRBD2 (5 bases). The V end lost 7 bases, the J end lost 0 bases, and 9 bases lay between the germline ends. CDR1 is MNHEY, CDR2 SMNVEV, per germline (reference sequence). The CDR3 runs 14 residues. Here the CDR3 reads CASMRASNTGELFF. CDR3 DNA sequence: TGTGCCAGCATGAGGGCGTCGAACACCGGGGAGCTGTTTTTT.

V and J are TRBV29-1 and TRBJ2-7; 12 bases are a match to TRBD2. The germline CDR1 and CDR2 sequences are SQVTM and ANQGSEA. The CDR3 loop spans 17 amino acids. Losses at the gene ends were 4 bases for V and 0 bases for J; bases not matched to a gene: 10. CDR3 coding DNA: TGCAGCGTTGGTGCTAGCGGGAGGGCCTGGAGCTCCTACGAGCAGTACTTC. It codes for CSVGASGRAWSSYEQYF.

The gene calls are TRBV9 and TRBJ2-3; the D gene is possibly TRBD1 (6 bases). In germline, CDR1 is SGDLS, CDR2 YYNGEE. The V and J ends lost 0 bases and 2 bases respectively, with 16 bases between them. This CDR3 spans 17 amino acids. The CDR3 protein is CASSVGYGTPITDTQYF. The CDR3 coding sequence is TGTGCCAGCAGCGTAGGTTACGGGACACCTATCACAGATACGCAGTATTTT.

In this sample, this clone turned up once. The gene calls are TRBV30 and TRBJ1-5, with 7 bases lining up with TRBD1. The CDR3 covers 14 residues. Germline V CDR1 and CDR2: GTSNPN, SVGIG (reference sequence). V gave up 5 bases and J gave up 5 bases; unmatched junction bases: 9. The CDR3 sequence is CAWAQGVGDQPQHF. CDR3 DNA sequence: TGTGCCTGGGCCCAGGGGGTCGGAGATCAGCCCCAGCATTTT.

This chain uses TRBV5-4 with TRBJ2-5; 7 positions agree with TRBD2. The V gene end was trimmed by 0 bases and the J gene end by 5 bases; junction bases not matched to a gene: 10. Germline CDR1 SGHNT, CDR2 YYREEE (reference sequence). This CDR3 spans 16 amino acids. CDR3: CASSLGGSGSTETQYF. The DNA of the CDR3 is TGTGCCAGCAGCTTGGGAGGTAGCGGGTCTACCGAGACCCAGTACTTC.

This chain links TRBV18 with TRBJ2-7; D is ambiguous. Germline V gene data show CDR1 as KGHSH and CDR2 as LQKENI. Trimming left V 3 bases short and J 4 bases short, with 13 bases between. This CDR3 has 14 residues. Written as DNA, the CDR3 is TGTGCCAGCTCACCTTCAGCTACTAATTACGAGCAGTACTTC. It specifies CASSPSATNYEQYF.